The source of this T cell receptor beta chain is a study of blood T cell repertoires in COVID-19. Study-wide context: Material from acute and convalescent COVID-19 was sourced from the United States, Italy and Spain. The analysed material was cDNA or gDNA that came from T cells, B-cell-depleted T cells, or PBMCs.

The method was immunoSEQ multiplex PCR; TCRdb's version includes in-frame clones alone and lacks a portion of them. The table has about 15,000 clones, 80% to 90% seen once. CDR3 length equals 15 residues. Germline CDR1 is SNHLY and CDR2 is FYNNEI. Trimming removed 6 bases from V and 6 bases from J; junction bases left unmatched: 10. The chain is built from TRBV2 and TRBJ2-4; TRBD1 matches 8 bases. This clonotype was sampled from a human donor in a cohort sampled during active COVID-19. The sequenced sample was peripheral blood. CDR3 protein: CASSPRTGFGNIQYF. The CDR3 DNA is TGTGCCAGCAGCCCCCGGACAGGGTTTGGAAACATTCAGTACTTC.